These 2 T cell receptor beta chains originate from one sample sequenced in a study of spatial heterogeneity in lung cancer. General observations from the study: Mutation tallies in tumors tracked expanded intratumoral alpha and beta TCR counts.

Specified time point: sample taken at primary tumor resection. Their recognized antigens are unknown. TCRdb re-called the 5' RACE reads with MiXCR, one entry per CDR3 protein. The sample yields over a thousand distinct CDR3 sequences, about 16% seen once. The specimen comprised lung tumor tissue, sampled at surgery. The receptors stem from a male donor with early-stage non-small cell lung cancer.

This clonotype has a handful of counts. The rearrangement uses TRBV28 and TRBJ2-4; possible D gene TRBD1, 6 bases. Germline V gene data show CDR1 as MDHEN and CDR2 as SYDVKM. V lost 9 bases, J lost 7 bases, and 25 bases lay in between. The CDR3 totals 16 residues. CDR3 in DNA: TGTGCCAGTAGAGAAGAAGGGTCAGGGGTGATGAACATTCAGTACTTC. It translates to CASREEGSGVMNIQYF.

This clonotype is large within its sample. V usage is TRBV6-1 and J usage is TRBJ2-7; D call uncertain. Trimming stripped 6 bases from V and 5 bases from J, with 17 bases between. CDR3 length: 14 amino acids. Germline V gene data show CDR1 as MNHNS and CDR2 as SASEGT. The CDR3 protein is CASSPTDGFDEQYF. The CDR3 DNA sequence: TGTGCCAGCAGCCCTACGGACGGGTTTGACGAGCAGTACTTC.